This T cell receptor beta chain was captured by sequencing in a study of shared clonotypes between healthy human individuals. Study-level results: Clonotype sharing among donors was thought likely to change with sequencing depth. Larger richness was generally estimated for naive than memory subsets.

This clone appeared a single time. What it binds is unknown. Germline V gives CDR1 SGHNT, CDR2 YYREEE (reference sequence). Deletions cut 1 base from V and 1 base from J, with 11 bases between. The CDR3 is 15 amino acids. Sorted-subset replicate PCRs used 150 to 200 ng of genomic DNA. This amount corresponded to tens of thousands of T cell genomes. The protocol was immunoSEQ multiplex PCR, while the TCRdb copy is restricted to in-frame clones and leaves out a portion. The table has over a million clones, roughly 96% seen once. The chain employs TRBV5-4 and TRBJ1-1, with a tentative D call TRBD1 (6 bases). The source material was naive CD4+ T cells sorted from blood. Subset of the sample: CD45RA+ positively selected. This clonotype was sampled from a man aged 30 to 45 in good health. The DNA for the CDR3 is TGTGCCAGCAGCTTGCGCTCAGGGGAGAACACTGAAGCTTTCTTT. Its translation is CASSLRSGENTEAFF.